This T cell receptor (beta chain) was recorded in a study of T cells in Graves' hyperthyroidism and ophthalmopathy. Findings of the study overall: Among thyroid clonotypes expanded above 0.001, most also appeared in blood.

RNA transcripts provided the source from which TCR beta CDR3 regions were amplified. The HTBI set primed first-round TCR CDR3 RT-PCR. TCRdb re-derived calls from the multiplex PCR reads in MiXCR, one entry per CDR3 protein. The sample has roughly 250,000 distinct CDR3 sequences, less than 15% seen once. Uncontrolled infection, other autoimmune disease, pregnancy or lactation excluded patients. This clonotype was observed at least ten times. Its antigen is currently unknown. The germline V gene has CDR1 MNHEY and CDR2 SVGEGT. Trimming took 5 bases from V and 5 from J; bases not matched to a gene: 5. The CDR3 has 13 residues.

The sequence was obtained from a woman between 35 and 50 years old with Graves' hyperthyroidism that later progressed to Graves' ophthalmopathy. The rearrangement links TRBV6-2 or TRBV6-3 to TRBJ1-2, with TRBD1 matching over 7 bases. The sequenced sample consisted of blood. The DNA of the CDR3 is TGTGCCAGCAGTAGAGACAGGGAATATGGCTACACCTTC. It translates to CASSRDREYGYTF.